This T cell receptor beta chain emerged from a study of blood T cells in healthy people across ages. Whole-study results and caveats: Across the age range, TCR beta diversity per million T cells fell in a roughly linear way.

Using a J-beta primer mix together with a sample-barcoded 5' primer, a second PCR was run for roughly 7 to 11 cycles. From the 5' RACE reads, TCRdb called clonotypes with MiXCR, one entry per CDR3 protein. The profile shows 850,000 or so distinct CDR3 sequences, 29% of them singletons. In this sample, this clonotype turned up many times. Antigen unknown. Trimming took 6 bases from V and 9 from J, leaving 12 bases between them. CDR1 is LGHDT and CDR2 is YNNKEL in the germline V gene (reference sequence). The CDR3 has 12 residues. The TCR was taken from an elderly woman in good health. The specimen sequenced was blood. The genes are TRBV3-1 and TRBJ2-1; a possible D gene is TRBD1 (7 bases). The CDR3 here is CASSQGEVEQFF. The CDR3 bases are TGTGCCAGCAGTCAGGGGGAGGTTGAGCAGTTCTTC.